This TCR beta chain originates from a study of CD8+ T cells in alopecia areata. RNA was extracted and reverse transcribed into cDNA as the sequencing template. Assay: immunoSEQ multiplex PCR; the TCRdb copy retains only in-frame clones and omits some. Among 150,000 to 200,000 clones listed, roughly 60% were seen once. Material: CD4+ T cells sorted from blood, obtained at week 0. This receptor was taken from a human donor with alopecia areata.

CDR3 protein: CASSPRNWWDTEAFF. The CDR3 nucleotides read TGTGCCAGCAGCCCCCGCAATTGGTGGGACACTGAAGCTTTCTTT. The V call is TRBV9, the J call TRBJ1-1; D remains ambiguous. The CDR3 sequence is 15 residues long. The ends were cut back, 4 bases at V and 3 bases at J, with 16 bases in the middle. In germline, CDR1 is SGDLS, CDR2 YYNGEE.